This passage covers 18 T cell receptor beta chains from one sample sequenced in a study of shared clonotypes between healthy human individuals. Assay used: immunoSEQ multiplex PCR; TCRdb lists only in-frame clones, some missing. The repertoire has approximately 500,000 clones, roughly 80% of them found once; the top ten carry roughly 12%. Sequenced sample: PBMCs. These receptors all stem from a middle-aged woman in good health. Some clones in this sample may be carry-over from other donors' samples.

The chain recombines TRBV5-1 with TRBJ2-3; 9 positions match TRBD2. Germline V gives CDR1 SGHRS, CDR2 YFSETQ. The CDR3 length is 15 residues. The ends lost 5 bases at V and 2 bases at J; junction bases unmatched: 6. CDR3 sequence: CASRTRLADTDTQYF. The CDR3 DNA sequence: TGCGCCAGCAGGACCAGACTAGCGGACACAGATACGCAGTATTTT.

This chain links TRBV7-2 with TRBJ2-5; either TRBD1 or TRBD2 may supply D (5 bases each). Germline CDR1 SGHTA, CDR2 FQGNSA. Trimming removed 1 base at V and 1 base at J, with 16 bases between. This CDR3 is 17 amino acids long. Written as DNA, the CDR3 is TGTGCCAGCAGCTTAGTCGGGGCGGGTGGCCTCCAAGAGACCCAGTACTTC. This gives the protein CASSLVGAGGLQETQYF.

The CDR3 DNA reads as TGCGCCAGCAGCCAAGAATTCCAACAACTAGCTAACTATGGCTACACCTTC. Its translation: CASSQEFQQLANYGYTF. The rearrangement joins TRBV4-1 to TRBJ1-2; D gene unclear. The CDR3 totals 17 residues. Deletions cut 0 bases from V and 0 bases from J, with 14 bases between. Germline assignment: CDR1 MGHRA and CDR2 YSYEKL.

The chain links TRBV27 to TRBJ2-5, with 7 positions matching TRBD1. Unmatched junction bases numbered 2, after V lost 3 bases and J lost 1 base. The germline CDR1 and CDR2 sequences are MNHEY and SMNVEV (reference sequence). The length of the CDR3 is 14 residues. CDR3 region: CASSFDRAQETQYF. The CDR3 bases are TGTGCCAGCAGTTTCGACAGGGCCCAAGAGACCCAGTACTTC.

The rearrangement links TRBV7-3 to TRBJ2-3, with D unclear. Germline CDR1 reads SGHTA; CDR2 reads FQGTGA. The V end was cut by 1 base, the J end by 2 bases, with 7 bases between. CDR3 length: 14 residues. Here the CDR3 reads CASSLRGSTDTQYF. In nucleotides, the CDR3 is TGTGCCAGCAGCTTAAGAGGCTCCACAGATACGCAGTATTTT.

The CDR3 protein is CASSVGPGHNQPQHF. Written as DNA, the CDR3 is TGTGCCAGCAGCGTAGGTCCGGGGCACAATCAGCCCCAGCATTTT. The rearrangement uses TRBV9 and TRBJ1-5, with a weak D call TRBD1 (5 bases). V was pared by 0 bases and J by 3 bases, with 10 bases between. The CDR3 contains 15 residues. From germline, CDR1 is SGDLS and CDR2 YYNGEE.

As concerns this clone: This likely stems from a read error, as it lies one base from a far larger clone. CDR3 loop: CATSRDGGHGFEKLFF. The CDR3 DNA follows: TGTGCCACCAGCAGAGATGGGGGACATGGGTTTGAAAAACTGTTTTTT. The chain links TRBV15 to TRBJ1-4; D perhaps matches TRBD1 (6 bases). Germline assignment: CDR1 LNHNV and CDR2 YYDKDF (reference sequence). V lost 0 bases and J lost 7, with 15 bases in between. This CDR3 has 16 amino acids.

As concerns this clone: The sample has other DNA sequences that encode this CDR3 too. The chain combines TRBV9 with TRBJ1-2; 8 bases are shared with TRBD1. The J segment lost 2 bases and the V segment lost 0 bases, leaving 0 bases of the junction unmatched. The CDR3 runs 14 residues. CDR1 and CDR2 from the germline V gene are SGDLS and YYNGEE. As DNA, the CDR3 is TGTGCCAGCAGCGTAGGGACAGGGAACTATGGCTACACCTTC. It translates to CASSVGTGNYGYTF.

The chain couples TRBV19 to TRBJ1-5; no firm D call. The CDR3 is made up of 14 amino acids. V shed 3 bases and J shed 4 bases, with 10 bases lying between them. CDR1 LNHDA and CDR2 SQIVND come from the germline V gene (reference sequence). The CDR3: CASSIGVRNQPQHF. Here the CDR3 DNA reads TGTGCCAGTAGTATTGGGGTACGGAATCAGCCCCAGCATTTT.

The J gene is TRBJ2-7, the V gene TRBV5-1, with a weak D call TRBD1 (6 bases). Germline CDR1 is SGHRS and CDR2 is YFSETQ. The ends were cut back, 3 bases at V and 3 bases at J, with 10 bases in the middle. CDR3 length: 13 amino acids. CDR3 loop: CASSSTGNYEQYF. CDR3 DNA sequence: TGCGCCAGCAGCTCAACAGGGAACTACGAGCAGTACTTC. The full variable domain, its missing parts supplied by reference TRBV5-1 and TRBJ2-7, is KAGVTQTPRYLIKTRGQQVTLSCSPISGHRSVSWYQQTPGQGLQFLFEYFSETQRNKGNFPGRFSGRQFSNSRSEMNVSTLELGDSALYLCASSSTGNYEQYFGPGTRLTVT.

This sequence joins TRBV11-2 and TRBJ2-7; 11 positions agree with TRBD2. The CDR3 has 19 residues. V gave up 0 bases and J gave up 3 bases; unmatched junction bases: 13. Germline lookup yields CDR1 SGHAT and CDR2 FQNNGV. The CDR3 DNA reads as TGTGCCAGCAGCTTAGATGCTCAGGGACTAGCGGAGACCCGCTACGAGCAGTACTTC. This codes for CASSLDAQGLAETRYEQYF.

The chain is built from TRBV5-1 and TRBJ2-2; TRBD2 agrees at 8 bases. The CDR3 has 15 residues. Germline values: CDR1 SGHRS, CDR2 YFSETQ. The junction had 8 bases not matched to a gene; V was cut back by 3 bases and J by 7 bases. The CDR3: CASSSGLVVGGELFF. The CDR3 DNA follows: TGCGCCAGCAGCTCGGGACTAGTCGTCGGCGGGGAGCTGTTTTTT.

On this clone: A far larger clone is one base from this, pointing to a likely read error. The chain has TRBV27 and TRBJ2-5; 8 bases agree with TRBD2. Germline loops: CDR1 MNHEY, CDR2 SMNVEV (reference sequence). CDR3 length equals 15 residues. The V segment lost 8 bases and the J segment 2 bases; nucleotides outside the gene matches: 10. The CDR3 spells CASGRGGALQETQYF. Here the CDR3 DNA reads TGTGCCAGCGGTCGGGGGGGGGCCCTACAAGAGACCCAGTACTTC.

The J gene is TRBJ2-1, the V gene TRBV15; 8 positions match TRBD1. There are 15 residues in the CDR3. V was pared by 1 base and J by 2 bases, with 1 base of the junction left unmatched. Per germline, CDR1 LNHNV and CDR2 YYDKDF (reference sequence). CDR3 DNA: TGTGCCACCAGCAGAGCGACAGGGGCCTACAATGAGCAGTTCTTC. Its translation is CATSRATGAYNEQFF. Looking up the rest from reference TRBV15 and TRBJ2-1 gives the full variable domain: DAMVIQNPRYQVTQFGKPVTLSCSQTLNHNVMYWYQQKSSQAPKLLFHYYDKDFNNEADTPDNFQSRRPNTSFCFLDIRSPGLGDTAMYLCATSRATGAYNEQFFGPGTRLTVL.

CDR3 protein: CASSLAGRAGETQYF. Written as DNA, the CDR3 is TGTGCCAGCAGCTTAGCCGGGAGGGCCGGGGAGACCCAGTACTTC. The rearrangement links TRBV7-2 to TRBJ2-5, with 8 bases aligning to TRBD2. Germline V CDR1 and CDR2: SGHTA, FQGNSA. The CDR3 length is 15 residues. The V and J ends lost 0 bases and 5 bases, in that order; junction bases with no gene match: 5.

CDR3 DNA sequence: TGTGCCAGTAGTATAGGAACTAGCGGACTCTACGAGCAGTACTTC. Amino acid sequence: CASSIGTSGLYEQYF. V and J are TRBV19 and TRBJ2-7, with TRBD2 matching over 8 bases. The CDR3 length is 15 residues. The germline gives CDR1 LNHDA, CDR2 SQIVND (reference sequence). Losses at the gene ends were 1 base for V and 3 bases for J; bases not matched to a gene: 5.

J is TRBJ2-2 and V is TRBV2; D ambiguous. Germline V gives CDR1 SNHLY, CDR2 FYNNEI. Between the trimmed V and J ends, which lost 5 bases and 4 bases, there was a span of 2 bases. This CDR3 is built from 11 residues. In DNA, the CDR3 is TGTGCCAGCAGTCCCACCGGGGAGCTGTTTTTT. Its translation: CASSPTGELFF.

Note on this clone: The junction and the germline gene differ at one end; a read error may be behind it. The CDR3 DNA follows: TGCACCAGCAGCCGACAGGGGGGCTATGGCTACACCTTC. This translates into CTSSRQGGYGYTF. J is TRBJ1-2 and V is TRBV10-2; 9 bases agree with TRBD1. Germline CDR1 reads WSHSY; CDR2 reads SAAADI. CDR3 size: 13 residues.